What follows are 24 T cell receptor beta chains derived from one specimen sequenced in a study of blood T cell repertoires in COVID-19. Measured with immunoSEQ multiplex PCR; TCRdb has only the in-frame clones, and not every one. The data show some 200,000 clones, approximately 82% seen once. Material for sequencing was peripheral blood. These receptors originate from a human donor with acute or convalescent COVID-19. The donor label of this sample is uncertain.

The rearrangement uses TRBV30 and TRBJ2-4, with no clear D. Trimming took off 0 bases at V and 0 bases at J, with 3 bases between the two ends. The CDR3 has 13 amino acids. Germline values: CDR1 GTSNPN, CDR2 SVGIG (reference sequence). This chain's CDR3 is CAWSVLAKNIQYF. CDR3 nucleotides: TGTGCCTGGAGTGTTCTAGCCAAAAACATTCAGTACTTC.

The CDR3: CAISDWREGEQFF. The CDR3 DNA sequence: TGTGCCATCAGTGATTGGCGGGAGGGTGAGCAGTTCTTC. The V call is TRBV10-3, the J call TRBJ2-1, with 9 bases lining up with TRBD2. The germline CDR1 and CDR2 sequences are ENHRY and SYGVKD. The CDR3 sequence is 13 residues long. Trimming at V came to 3 bases and at J to 9 bases, leaving 3 bases not matched to a gene.

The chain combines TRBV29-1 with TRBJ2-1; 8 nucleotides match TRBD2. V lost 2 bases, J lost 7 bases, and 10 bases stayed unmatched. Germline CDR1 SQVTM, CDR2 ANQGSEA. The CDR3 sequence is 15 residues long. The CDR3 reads CSVERSSGMGNEQFF. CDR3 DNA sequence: TGCAGCGTTGAAAGGAGTAGCGGGATGGGGAATGAGCAGTTCTTC.

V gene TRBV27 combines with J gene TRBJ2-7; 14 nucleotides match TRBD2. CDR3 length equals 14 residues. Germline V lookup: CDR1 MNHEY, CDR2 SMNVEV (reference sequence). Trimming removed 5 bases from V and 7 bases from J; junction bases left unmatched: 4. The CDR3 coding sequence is TGTGCCAGCAGTCCTTGGACTAGCGGGAGGGAGCAGTACTTC. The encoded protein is CASSPWTSGREQYF.

The CDR3 is CASSEIEAGVGEQYF. CDR3 coding DNA: TGTGCCAGCAGTGAAATAGAAGCGGGAGTGGGCGAGCAGTACTTC. This chain joins TRBV6-1 and TRBJ2-7; 8 bases agree with TRBD2. Germline V gene data show CDR1 as MNHNS and CDR2 as SASEGT. The CDR3 contains 15 residues. Trimming took 2 bases from V and 6 from J; bases not matched to a gene: 9.

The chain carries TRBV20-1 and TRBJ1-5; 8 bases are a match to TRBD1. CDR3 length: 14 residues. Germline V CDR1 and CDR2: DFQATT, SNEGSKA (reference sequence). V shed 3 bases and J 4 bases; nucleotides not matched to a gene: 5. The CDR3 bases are TGCAGTGCTAGTAGTCGACAGGGGAATCAGCCCCAGCATTTT. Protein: CSASSRQGNQPQHF.

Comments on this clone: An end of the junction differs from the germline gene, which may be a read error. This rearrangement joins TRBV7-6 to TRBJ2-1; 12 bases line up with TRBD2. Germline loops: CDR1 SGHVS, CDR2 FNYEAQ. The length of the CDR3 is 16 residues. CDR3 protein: CASSLAGGPSYNEQFF. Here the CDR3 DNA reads TGTGCCAGCAGCCTAGCGGGAGGGCCATCCTACAATGAGCAGTTCTTC. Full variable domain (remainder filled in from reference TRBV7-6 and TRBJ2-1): GAGVSQSPRYKVTKRGQDVALRCDPISGHVSLYWYRQALGQGPEFLTYFNYEAQQDKSGLPNDRFSAERPEGSISTLTIQRTEQRDSAMYRCASSLAGGPSYNEQFFGPGTRLTVL.

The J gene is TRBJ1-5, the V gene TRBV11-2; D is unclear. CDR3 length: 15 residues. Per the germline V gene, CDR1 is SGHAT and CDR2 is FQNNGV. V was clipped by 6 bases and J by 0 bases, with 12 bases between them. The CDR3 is CASSPGRASNQPQHF. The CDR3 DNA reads TGTGCCAGCAGTCCCGGGAGGGCTAGCAATCAGCCCCAGCATTTT. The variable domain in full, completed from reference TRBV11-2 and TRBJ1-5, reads EAGVAQSPRYKIIEKRQSVAFWCNPISGHATLYWYQQILGQGPKLLIQFQNNGVVDDSQLPKDRFSAERLKGVDSTLKIQPAKLEDSAVYLCASSPGRASNQPQHFGDGTRLSIL.

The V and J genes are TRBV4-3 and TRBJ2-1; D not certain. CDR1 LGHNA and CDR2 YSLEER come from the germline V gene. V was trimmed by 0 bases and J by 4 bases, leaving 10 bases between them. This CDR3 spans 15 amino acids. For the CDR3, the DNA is TGCGCCAGCAGCCAAGAATACTCTTCGTACAATGAGCAGTTCTTC. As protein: CASSQEYSSYNEQFF.

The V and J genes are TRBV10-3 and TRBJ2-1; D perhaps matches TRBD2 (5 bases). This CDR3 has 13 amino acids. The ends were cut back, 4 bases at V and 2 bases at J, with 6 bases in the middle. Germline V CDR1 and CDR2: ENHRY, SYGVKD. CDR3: CAISGRTYNEQFF. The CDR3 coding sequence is TGTGCCATCAGTGGGAGGACCTACAATGAGCAGTTCTTC.

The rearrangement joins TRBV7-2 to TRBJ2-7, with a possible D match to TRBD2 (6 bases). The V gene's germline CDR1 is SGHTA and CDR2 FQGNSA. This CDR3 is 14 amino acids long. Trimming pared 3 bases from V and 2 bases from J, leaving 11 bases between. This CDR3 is CASSLGGGTYEQYF. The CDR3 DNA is TGTGCCAGCAGCTTGGGAGGTGGGACCTACGAGCAGTACTTC.

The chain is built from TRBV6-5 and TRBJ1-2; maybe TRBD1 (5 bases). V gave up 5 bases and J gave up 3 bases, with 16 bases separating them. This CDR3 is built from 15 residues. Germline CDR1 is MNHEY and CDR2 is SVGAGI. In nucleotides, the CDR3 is TGTGCCAGCAGTAGGCCCTCCCAGGGTTACTATGGCTACACCTTC. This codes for CASSRPSQGYYGYTF.

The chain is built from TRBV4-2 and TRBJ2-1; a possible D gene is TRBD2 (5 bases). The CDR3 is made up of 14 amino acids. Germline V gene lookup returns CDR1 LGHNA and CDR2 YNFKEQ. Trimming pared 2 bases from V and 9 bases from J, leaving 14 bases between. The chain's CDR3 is CASSQMGAAGEQFF. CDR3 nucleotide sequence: TGTGCCAGCAGCCAAATGGGAGCCGCGGGTGAGCAGTTCTTC.

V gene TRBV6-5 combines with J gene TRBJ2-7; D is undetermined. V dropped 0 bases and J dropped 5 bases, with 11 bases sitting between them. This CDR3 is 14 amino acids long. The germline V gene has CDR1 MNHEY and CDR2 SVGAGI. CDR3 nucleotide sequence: TGTGCCAGCAGTTACTCCCGTTTCTCTGACGAGCAGTACTTC. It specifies CASSYSRFSDEQYF.

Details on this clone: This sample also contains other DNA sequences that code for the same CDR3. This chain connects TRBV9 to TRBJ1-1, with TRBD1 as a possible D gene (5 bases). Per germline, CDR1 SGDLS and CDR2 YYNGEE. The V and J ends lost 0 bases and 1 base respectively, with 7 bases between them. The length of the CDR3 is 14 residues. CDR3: CASSVAGQNTEAFF. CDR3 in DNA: TGTGCCAGCAGCGTAGCAGGACAGAACACTGAAGCTTTCTTT.

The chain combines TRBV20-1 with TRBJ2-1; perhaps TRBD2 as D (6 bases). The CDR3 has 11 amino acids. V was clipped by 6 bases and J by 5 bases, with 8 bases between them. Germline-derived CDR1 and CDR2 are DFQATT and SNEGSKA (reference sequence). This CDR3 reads CSAEGHNEQFF. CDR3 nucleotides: TGCAGTGCGGAGGGGCACAATGAGCAGTTCTTC.

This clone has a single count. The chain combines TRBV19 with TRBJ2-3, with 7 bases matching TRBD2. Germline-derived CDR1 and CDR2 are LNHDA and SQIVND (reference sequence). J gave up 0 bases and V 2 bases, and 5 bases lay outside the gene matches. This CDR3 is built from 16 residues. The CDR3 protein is CASSILLAASTDTQYF. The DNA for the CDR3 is TGTGCCAGTAGTATATTGCTAGCGGCGAGCACAGATACGCAGTATTTT. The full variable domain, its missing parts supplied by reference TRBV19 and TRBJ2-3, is DGGITQSPKYLFRKEGQNVTLSCEQNLNHDAMYWYRQDPGQGLRLIYYSQIVNDFQKGDIAEGYSVSREKKESFPLTVTSAQKNPTAFYLCASSILLAASTDTQYFGPGTRLTVL.

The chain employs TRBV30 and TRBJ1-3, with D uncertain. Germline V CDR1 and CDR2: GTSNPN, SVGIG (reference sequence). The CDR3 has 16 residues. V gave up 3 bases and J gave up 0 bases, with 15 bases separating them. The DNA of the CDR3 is TGTGCCTGGAGCCTAACCAGAGGCGGCTCTGGAAACACCATATATTTT. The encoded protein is CAWSLTRGGSGNTIYF.

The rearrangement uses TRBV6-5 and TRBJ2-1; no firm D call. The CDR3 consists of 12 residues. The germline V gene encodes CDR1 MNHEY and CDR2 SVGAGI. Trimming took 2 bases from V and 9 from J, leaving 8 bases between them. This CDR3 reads CASSYIFGEQFF. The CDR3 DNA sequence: TGTGCCAGCAGTTACATATTCGGTGAGCAGTTCTTC.

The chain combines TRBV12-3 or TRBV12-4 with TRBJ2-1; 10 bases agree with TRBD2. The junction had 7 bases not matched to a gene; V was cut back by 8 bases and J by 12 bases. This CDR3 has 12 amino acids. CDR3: CASGAGGVGQFF. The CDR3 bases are TGTGCCAGCGGAGCGGGGGGGGTCGGGCAGTTCTTC.

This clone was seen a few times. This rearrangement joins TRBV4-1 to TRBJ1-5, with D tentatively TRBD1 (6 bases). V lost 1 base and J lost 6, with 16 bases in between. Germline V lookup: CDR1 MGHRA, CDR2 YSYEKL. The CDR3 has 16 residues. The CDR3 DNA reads TGCGCCAGCAGCCAAGGGATTCAGGGGTTCACTCAGCCCCAGCATTTT. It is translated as CASSQGIQGFTQPQHF.

Here the CDR3 reads CASSLWEGGSQPQHF. In DNA, the CDR3 is TGTGCCAGCAGCTTATGGGAGGGGGGGAGCCAGCCCCAGCATTTT. V usage is TRBV7-2 and J usage is TRBJ1-5; TRBD1 is a possible D gene (6 bases). Germline V gives CDR1 SGHTA, CDR2 FQGNSA. The CDR3 totals 15 residues. Trimming cost V 2 bases and J 7 bases, with 15 bases left between them.

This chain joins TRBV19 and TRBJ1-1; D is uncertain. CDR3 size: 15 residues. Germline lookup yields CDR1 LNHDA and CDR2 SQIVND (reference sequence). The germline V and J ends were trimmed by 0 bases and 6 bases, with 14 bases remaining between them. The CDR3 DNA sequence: TGTGCCAGTAGTATAGAAAGAGGCCGGAGGGCTGAAGCTTTCTTT. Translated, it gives CASSIERGRRAEAFF.

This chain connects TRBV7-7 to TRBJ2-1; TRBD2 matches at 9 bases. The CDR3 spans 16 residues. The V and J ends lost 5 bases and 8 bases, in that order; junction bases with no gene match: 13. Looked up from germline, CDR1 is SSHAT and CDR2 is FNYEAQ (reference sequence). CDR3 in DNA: TGTGCCAGCAGCCCATCCGGCGGGAGGGCCAGGTATGAGCAGTTCTTC. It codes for CASSPSGGRARYEQFF.